Listed below are T cell receptor beta chains from one sample, sequenced in a study of T cells in Graves' hyperthyroidism and ophthalmopathy. TCRdb itself ran the multiplex PCR reads through MiXCR, one entry per CDR3 protein. The repertoire holds hundreds of thousands of distinct CDR3 sequences, with approximately 14% as singletons. Sequenced sample: blood. The receptors derive from a woman under 30 with Graves' hyperthyroidism. Each CDR3 is given with its conserved first and last residue. A D gene is named only where the DNA matches it firmly. Size is omitted from some rows. Given values are once, few, many or a class for expanded clones.

>many|TRBV12-3/TRBV12-4|NA|TRBJ2-5
CASSFGEQETQYF
TGTGCCAGCAGTTTTGGAGAACAAGAGACCCAGTACTTC
>many|TRBV20-1|TRBD1|TRBJ1-6
CSAADREGYNSPLHF
TGCAGTGCAGCGGACAGGGAAGGCTATAATTCACCCCTCCACTTT
>NA|TRBV27|NA|TRBJ2-7
CASSPPEAEFYEQYF
TGTGCCAGCAGCCCTCCCGAGGCAGAATTCTACGAGCAGTACTTC
>NA|TRBV12-3/TRBV12-4|NA|TRBJ2-4
CASSLLELAKNIQYF
TGTGCCAGCAGTTTACTAGAACTAGCCAAAAACATTCAGTACTTC
>many|TRBV5-1|TRBD2|TRBJ2-1
CASTWAGTSGGEQFF
TGCGCCAGCACATGGGCCGGGACTAGCGGGGGTGAGCAGTTCTTC
>many|TRBV14|NA|TRBJ2-2
CASSPGIANTGELFF
TGTGCCAGCAGCCCCGGGATCGCGAACACCGGGGAGCTGTTTTTT
>NA|TRBV5-1|NA|TRBJ2-3
CASSPTRENPTDTQYF
TGCGCCAGCAGCCCGACTAGGGAGAATCCCACAGATACGCAGTATTTT
>few|TRBV20-1|NA|TRBJ1-6
CSPPMNSPLHF
TGCAGTCCGCCGATGAATTCACCCCTCCACTTT
>few|TRBV6-5|NA|TRBJ2-1
CASSYSDGVFNEQFF
TGTGCCAGCAGTTACTCGGACGGGGTTTTCAATGAGCAGTTCTTC
>NA|TRBV27|NA|TRBJ2-7
CASSQRRSGQPYEQYF
TGTGCCAGCAGTCAACGTAGGTCGGGGCAGCCCTACGAGCAGTACTTC
>few|TRBV19|NA|TRBJ2-7
CASSTPGQPKPYEQYF
TGTGCCAGTAGTACCCCCGGACAGCCTAAACCCTACGAGCAGTACTTC
>many|TRBV6-1|TRBD1|TRBJ1-1
CASSEGYRGPEAFF
TGTGCCAGCAGTGAAGGGTACAGGGGGCCTGAAGCTTTCTTT
>many|TRBV14|NA|TRBJ2-3
CASSLIGTADTQYF
TGTGCCAGCAGCCTCATAGGGACGGCAGATACGCAGTATTTT
>many|TRBV2|TRBD2|TRBJ2-3
CASSLLALAGADTQYF
TGTGCCAGCAGCCTACTAGCACTAGCGGGCGCAGATACGCAGTATTTT
>NA|TRBV11-2|NA|TRBJ1-2
CASSLSLVHNYGYTF
TGTGCCAGCAGCTTAAGTCTGGTGCATAACTATGGCTACACCTTC
>few|TRBV29-1|NA|TRBJ1-2
CSAGTTHGYTF
TGCAGCGCTGGGACAACTCACGGCTACACCTTC
>few|TRBV2|NA|TRBJ2-3
CASGTRSDTQYF
TGTGCCAGCGGCACGAGAAGCGATACGCAGTATTTT
>NA|TRBV5-1|NA|TRBJ1-6
CASSLRQDGNSPLHF
TGCGCCAGCAGCTTGAGGCAGGACGGGAATTCACCCCTCCACTTT
>few|TRBV6-2/TRBV6-3|TRBD1|TRBJ1-1
CASSYSGQEGRAEAFF
TGTGCCAGCAGTTACTCGGGACAGGAGGGACGAGCTGAAGCTTTCTTT
>many|TRBV20-1|NA|TRBJ1-5
CSARADGDQPQHF
TGCAGTGCTAGAGCGGACGGCGATCAGCCCCAGCATTTT
>few|TRBV25-1|NA|TRBJ1-2
CASSFGTELTGYTF
TGTGCCAGCAGTTTCGGGACGGAGCTGACTGGCTACACCTTC
>NA|TRBV29-1|NA|TRBJ2-1
CSGVLGLDEQFF
TGCAGCGGGGTTCTAGGATTGGATGAGCAGTTCTTC
>NA|TRBV7-2|NA|TRBJ2-7
CASSPGLQRDEQYF
TGTGCCAGCAGCCCGGGACTTCAAAGGGACGAGCAGTACTTC
>NA|TRBV19|TRBD1|TRBJ2-5
CASSMGSDRVGETQYF
TGTGCCAGTAGTATGGGCTCAGACAGGGTAGGCGAGACCCAGTACTTC
>many|TRBV9|TRBD2|TRBJ2-7
CASSSGRAVGDEQYF
TGTGCCAGCAGCAGCGGGAGGGCCGTGGGGGACGAGCAGTACTTC
>many|TRBV6-1|TRBD2|TRBJ2-3
CASSPSSLAGSPTPINTQYF
TGTGCCAGCAGTCCGTCCAGTCTAGCGGGCTCACCTACCCCCATTAATACGCAGTATTTT
>NA|TRBV25-1|NA|TRBJ1-1
CASSERHTEAFF
TGTGCCAGCAGTGAACGCCACACTGAAGCTTTCTTT
>many|TRBV3-1|TRBD2|TRBJ2-3
CASSQVLRGVTDTQYF
TGTGCCAGCAGCCAAGTATTGCGGGGGGTCACAGATACGCAGTATTTT
>many|TRBV11-2|NA|TRBJ2-2
CASSTRGGNTGELFF
TGTGCCAGCAGCACAAGAGGTGGGAACACCGGGGAGCTGTTTTTT
>NA|TRBV27|TRBD2|TRBJ2-1
CASSTNSGGSYNEQFF
TGTGCCAGCAGTACCAACAGCGGGGGGTCCTACAATGAGCAGTTCTTC
>few|TRBV7-9|NA|TRBJ2-7
CASSFPSREQYF
TGTGCCAGCAGCTTCCCCTCGCGCGAGCAGTACTTC
>many|TRBV6-1|TRBD2|TRBJ2-7
CASRRLAGGTYEQYF
TGTGCCAGCAGGCGACTAGCGGGAGGGACCTACGAGCAGTACTTC